This TCR beta chain was captured in a study of blood T cell repertoires in COVID-19. Whole-study context: In each case, the material was cDNA or gDNA derived from T cells, B-cell-depleted T cells, or PBMCs.

Libraries were prepared by immunoSEQ multiplex PCR; TCRdb keeps only in-frame clonotypes and omits some of them. In the table there are about 320,000 clones, around nine tenths of which are singletons. Trimming shortened V by 0 bases and J by 4 bases, and 10 bases separated the two germline ends. The germline gives CDR1 LGHDT, CDR2 YNNKEL (reference sequence). The CDR3 covers 15 residues. The V gene is TRBV3-1 (or the pseudogene TRBV3-2), the J gene TRBJ1-3; D is uncertain. This clonotype was obtained from a woman in her twenties or thirties who had recovered from COVID-19. Sequencing was carried out using PBMCs or T cells enriched from blood (not recorded which). The chain's CDR3 is CASSQDFFTGNTIYF. For the CDR3, the DNA is TGTGCCAGCAGCCAAGATTTCTTTACAGGAAACACCATATATTTT.